The 2 T cell receptor beta chains given below trace back to one sample, sequenced in a study of long-term antiretroviral therapy in people with HIV. This was the immunoSEQ v3.0 assay at survey level. The table came from immunoSEQ multiplex PCR; TCRdb's copy has only in-frame clones and leaves some out. The sample has 15,000 to 20,000 clones, around 78% seen once. This specimen consisted of unsorted PBMCs, obtained 2.2 years after starting antiretroviral therapy. The origin of the receptors is a man aged 50 or older with HIV.

The V call is TRBV7-8, the J call TRBJ2-3; no reliable D call. This CDR3 comprises 12 residues. Trimming took 2 bases from V and 4 from J, leaving 4 bases between them. Germline values: CDR1 SGHVS, CDR2 FQNEAQ. The CDR3: CASSLSSDTQYF. CDR3 nucleotides: TGTGCCAGCAGCTTATCGTCAGATACGCAGTATTTT.

The chain uses TRBV27 and TRBJ2-3, with a tentative D call TRBD2 (5 bases). Trimming took off 2 bases at V and 6 bases at J, with 12 bases between the two ends. The CDR3 has 14 amino acids. Germline V lookup: CDR1 MNHEY, CDR2 SMNVEV (reference sequence). DNA for the CDR3: TGTGCCAGCAGTTTAGAGGGTTGGGCGGATACGCAGTATTTT. Protein: CASSLEGWADTQYF.